This record concerns one T cell receptor (beta chain) sequence. Sequenced by immunoSEQ multiplex PCR; TCRdb stores in-frame clones only, minus some. The sample includes about 150,000 clones, approximately 94% of them seen just once. The CDR3 spans 16 residues. In germline, CDR1 is KGHSH, CDR2 LQKENI. V lost 6 bases and J 3 bases, leaving 21 bases between the germline ends. The data were taken from a study of OX40 agonist ivuxolimab in advanced cancers. This material consisted of CD4+ or CD8+ T cells sorted from blood, taken in a trial of the OX40 agonist ivuxolimab. The source of this sequence is an adult with an advanced solid tumor such as melanoma, head and neck, liver or kidney cancer. The chain uses TRBV18 and TRBJ2-7; a weak D match, TRBD1 (7 bases). The CDR3, as DNA: TGTGCCAGCTCTCAACAAGGCGCAGGGGGGTTCTACGAGCAGTACTTC. It is translated as CASSQQGAGGFYEQYF.